This T cell receptor (beta chain) stems from a study of CD8 T cells in Susac syndrome. Broader study findings: The study acknowledged a relatively small number of individuals in its TCR sequencing and HLA analysis.

This clonotype was seen more than once but under ten times. The antigen is unknown. CDR1 and CDR2 (germline): SGHAT, FQNNGV. CDR3 length equals 13 residues. The V end lost 1 base, the J end lost 5 bases, and 6 bases lay between the germline ends. Sequencing of TCR beta was performed on blood CD8+ and CD4+ T cells. Negative isolation yielded CD4+ and CD8+ T cells, and FACS enriched TEMRA cells. RNA, at about 0.45 to 1 ug, was reverse transcribed with random hexamers. MiXCR, applied by TCRdb to the immunoSEQ multiplex PCR reads, yields one record per CDR3 protein. The sample records a few hundred thousand distinct CDR3 sequences, approximately 85% being singletons.

This rearrangement joins TRBV11-2 to TRBJ2-1, with unresolved D. The sample was CD8+ T cells from PBMCs. The clonotype was recovered from a human donor with multiple sclerosis. In DNA form, the CDR3 reads TGTGCCAGCAGCTTAGCCAGCCACAATGAGCAGTTCTTC. Protein product: CASSLASHNEQFF.